A few counts support the clone carrying this T cell receptor beta chain. Sequenced by immunoSEQ multiplex PCR; TCRdb stores in-frame clones only, minus some. The profile covers 110,000 to 150,000 clones, with approximately 87% appearing a single time and around 11% taken by the ten largest. The study counted Cohort 3 donors as recovered given two negative PCRs, clearance, or symptom resolution. This record belongs to a study of blood T cell repertoires in COVID-19. In the study overall: In each case, the material was cDNA or gDNA derived from T cells, B-cell-depleted T cells, or PBMCs.

Germline V gene lookup returns CDR1 KGHDR and CDR2 SFDVKD. Trimming cost V 2 bases and J 2 bases, with 8 bases left between them. This CDR3 region has 15 residues. The chain is built from TRBV24-1 and TRBJ2-2; no reliable D call. Sequencing was carried out using PBMCs or T cells enriched from blood (not recorded which). This TCR came from a man in his 60s who had recovered from COVID-19. The DNA for the CDR3 is TGTGCCACCAGTGATTCGGTCACCAACACCGGGGAGCTGTTTTTT. Protein: CATSDSVTNTGELFF.